These 3 T cell receptor beta chains were all obtained from the same sample, sequenced in a study of T cell responses to AZD1222 COVID-19 vaccine. Sequencing was performed with immunoSEQ multiplex PCR; in TCRdb, only in-frame clones are kept and a portion is missing. The sample has 90,000 to 120,000 clones, about nine tenths seen once. Here the sequenced sample was peripheral blood, taken 28 days after the second dose of the MenACWY control vaccine. Receptor source: an adult who received the MenACWY meningococcal vaccine as a control.

V and J are TRBV28 and TRBJ2-7; 11 nucleotides align to TRBD1. The J segment lost 3 bases and the V segment lost 5 bases, leaving 6 bases of the junction unmatched. Germline assignment: CDR1 MDHEN and CDR2 SYDVKM. The CDR3 runs to 15 residues. Written as DNA, the CDR3 is TGTGCCAGCAGTCTCCCGGGACAGGGGGACTACGAGCAGTACTTC. This sequence encodes CASSLPGQGDYEQYF.

This clone has just one count. The chain couples TRBV18 to TRBJ2-2, with TRBD2 matching over 12 bases. Germline loops: CDR1 KGHSH, CDR2 LQKENI. This CDR3 has 17 residues. The V segment lost 3 bases and the J segment 5 bases; nucleotides outside the gene matches: 7. CDR3 loop: CASSPGTSGFATGELFF. The CDR3 DNA reads TGTGCCAGCTCACCGGGGACTAGCGGGTTCGCAACCGGGGAGCTGTTTTTT.

The J gene is TRBJ1-5, the V gene TRBV12-3 or TRBV12-4, with a weak D call TRBD1 (6 bases). V dropped 6 bases and J dropped 7 bases, with 13 bases sitting between them. This CDR3 has 13 residues. The chain's CDR3 is CASSLDRSQPQHF. CDR3 sequence (DNA): TGTGCCAGCAGCCTGGACAGATCCCAGCCCCAGCATTTT.